The next 22 T cell receptor beta chains were all read from a single sample in a study of molecular identifiers for immune sequencing clone quantification. TCRdb processed the PCR reads anew with MiXCR; each CDR3 protein has one entry. Here the sample spans 100,000 or so distinct CDR3 sequences, around a fifth being singletons. Sequencing was carried out using naive CD8+ T cells from blood, with Jurkat cell RNA spiked in. The subset denotes: FACS-sorted CD8+CD4-CCR7+CD45RA+ naive T cells. The receptors were sampled from a human donor in good health. Some libraries in this study had Jurkat cell RNA spiked in.

This clonotype was counted a few times. The chain joins TRBV12-3 or TRBV12-4 to TRBJ1-5; D may be TRBD1 (5 bases). Trimming took off 5 bases at V and 3 bases at J, with 20 bases between the two ends. The CDR3 spans 17 residues. As DNA, the CDR3 is TGTGCCAGCAGTAGCCAGTCAGGGACCGGACCCAATCAGCCCCAGCATTTT. The encoded protein is CASSSQSGTGPNQPQHF.

This clonotype has at least ten counts. The chain couples TRBV28 to TRBJ2-3; 7 bases match TRBD1. V was clipped by 7 bases and J by 10 bases; unmatched bases: 5. The CDR3 has 11 amino acids. Germline assignment: CDR1 MDHEN and CDR2 SYDVKM. The CDR3 DNA reads as TGTGCCAGCATCCGTCAGGGGGCGCAGTATTTT. Translated, it gives CASIRQGAQYF. The full variable domain, rest sourced from reference TRBV28 and TRBJ2-3, is DVKVTQSSRYLVKRTGEKVFLECVQDMDHENMFWYRQDPGLGLRLIYFSYDVKMKEKGDIPEGYSVSREKKERFSLILESASTNQTSMYLCASIRQGAQYFGPGTRLTVL.

The V gene is TRBV19, the J gene TRBJ2-1, with a tentative D call TRBD1 (6 bases). Per the germline V gene, CDR1 is LNHDA and CDR2 is SQIVND (reference sequence). This CDR3 spans 16 amino acids. Trimming left V 4 bases short and J 0 bases short, with 13 bases between. The CDR3: CASSTRIGGSYNEQFF. The CDR3, as DNA: TGTGCCAGTAGTACTCGGATAGGGGGCTCCTACAATGAGCAGTTCTTC.

The genes are TRBV19 and TRBJ1-1; the D gene is possibly TRBD1 (6 bases). The CDR3 extends over 15 amino acids. CDR1 LNHDA and CDR2 SQIVND come from the germline V gene (reference sequence). The germline V and J ends were trimmed by 1 base and 1 base, with 10 bases remaining between them. CDR3 amino acids: CASSIVVRGNTEAFF. The CDR3 nucleotides are TGTGCCAGTAGTATAGTTGTCAGGGGGAACACTGAAGCTTTCTTT.

This clonotype was detected only once. A much larger clone differs from this one at a single base, so this may be a read error. This CDR3 fails to terminate in the conserved phenylalanine or tryptophan, so it likely reflects a read error. The chain recombines TRBV15 with TRBJ1-5; D is uncertain. Trimming removed 5 bases at V and 2 bases at J, with 10 bases between. The CDR3 runs 14 residues. Germline CDR1 is LNHNV and CDR2 is YYDKDF (reference sequence). In DNA, the CDR3 is TGTGCCACCAGCGATAGGAACCGCAATCAGCCCCAGCATCTT. It encodes CATSDRNRNQPQHL.

This clonotype has at least ten counts. The rearrangement uses TRBV6-6 and TRBJ2-7; maybe TRBD1 (5 bases). CDR1 is MNHNY, CDR2 SVGAGI, per germline (reference sequence). V was shortened by 2 bases and J by 2 bases, with 7 bases between the two germline ends. The length of the CDR3 is 13 residues. The CDR3 loop is CASSYGQTYEQYF. The CDR3 nucleotides read TGTGCCAGCAGTTACGGACAAACCTACGAGCAGTACTTC.

In this sample, this clonotype turned up many times. V and J are TRBV28 and TRBJ1-5, with unresolved D. This CDR3 contains 14 residues. Germline V gene lookup returns CDR1 MDHEN and CDR2 SYDVKM. V was shortened by 6 bases and J by 6 bases, with 15 bases between the two germline ends. The CDR3 sequence is CASRPNGEGQPQHF. In DNA form, the CDR3 reads TGTGCCAGCAGGCCCAACGGGGAAGGTCAGCCCCAGCATTTT.

This clonotype was detected ten times or more. The chain combines TRBV3-1 with TRBJ1-1, with D unresolved. V was trimmed by 0 bases and J by 0 bases, leaving 11 bases between them. In germline, CDR1 is LGHDT, CDR2 YNNKEL (reference sequence). The CDR3 is made up of 16 amino acids. CDR3 sequence: CASSQDSPAMNTEAFF. As DNA, the CDR3 is TGTGCCAGCAGCCAAGATTCCCCAGCCATGAACACTGAAGCTTTCTTT.

This clonotype was seen repeatedly, ten times or more. The chain is built from TRBV4-1 and TRBJ1-2; 7 bases are shared with TRBD1. Germline V gives CDR1 MGHRA, CDR2 YSYEKL. The CDR3 has 13 residues. The V and J ends lost 3 bases and 8 bases, in that order; junction bases with no gene match: 6. The CDR3 loop is CASSQNDRAGYTF. The CDR3 bases are TGCGCCAGCAGCCAGAATGACAGGGCAGGCTACACCTTC.

Remarks on this clonotype: A clone one base away is much larger, so this may be a read error. The chain employs TRBV3-1 and TRBJ2-3, with 7 bases identical to TRBD2. This CDR3 is 15 amino acids long. Losses at the gene ends were 11 bases for V and 3 bases for J; bases not matched to a gene: 14. Germline CDR1 reads LGHDT; CDR2 reads YNNKEL (reference sequence). CDR3 protein: CAGRWTSWWTDTQYF. CDR3 bases: TGTGCCGGACGTTGGACTAGTTGGTGGACAGATACGCAGTATTTT.

This clonotype has ten or more counts. The chain recombines TRBV12-3 or TRBV12-4 with TRBJ2-5; a weak D match, TRBD1 (6 bases). The germline V and J ends were trimmed by 4 bases and 2 bases, with 11 bases remaining between them. The CDR3 length is 14 residues. In DNA, the CDR3 is TGTGCCAGCAGTTCAACAGGGATTCAAGAGACCCAGTACTTC. As protein: CASSSTGIQETQYF.

This clonotype showed up just a few times. The gene calls are TRBV4-3 and TRBJ2-3; 8 nucleotides line up with TRBD1. The J segment lost 2 bases and the V segment lost 1 base, leaving 5 bases of the junction unmatched. The length of the CDR3 is 16 residues. CDR1 and CDR2 (germline): LGHNA, YSLEER. CDR3 sequence (DNA): TGCGCCAGCAGCCAAGGGCCAGGGGGCGTCACAGATACGCAGTATTTT. Protein sequence: CASSQGPGGVTDTQYF.

This clonotype was counted between two and nine times. The chain carries TRBV4-3 and TRBJ2-3; no definite D call. This CDR3 region has 14 residues. Trimming took 4 bases from V and 1 from J, leaving 9 bases between them. The germline CDR1 and CDR2 sequences are LGHNA and YSLEER. The CDR3 DNA sequence: TGCGCCAGCAGCCCCTTTGTGGGCACAGATACGCAGTATTTT. Translating it yields CASSPFVGTDTQYF.

In its sample, this clonotype was seen many times. This chain uses TRBV30 with TRBJ2-7; TRBD2 is a possible D gene (5 bases). The CDR3 has 12 residues. Between the trimmed V and J ends, which lost 4 bases and 5 bases, there was a span of 12 bases. The germline V gene has CDR1 GTSNPN and CDR2 SVGIG (reference sequence). This CDR3 reads CAWTPAGNEQYF. CDR3 nucleotides: TGTGCCTGGACTCCGGCGGGTAACGAGCAGTACTTC.

At least ten counts were recorded for this clonotype. The chain has TRBV4-3 and TRBJ2-5; no firm D call. This CDR3 region has 15 residues. The germline V and J ends were trimmed by 0 bases and 0 bases, with 8 bases remaining between them. Germline CDR1 LGHNA, CDR2 YSLEER. CDR3 nucleotides: TGCGCCAGCAGCCAAGATTACGTCAACCAAGAGACCCAGTACTTC. This sequence encodes CASSQDYVNQETQYF.

The V and J genes are TRBV4-1 and TRBJ2-3; D may be TRBD2 (6 bases). This CDR3 contains 19 residues. Germline loops: CDR1 MGHRA, CDR2 YSYEKL. Trimming shortened V by 0 bases and J by 0 bases, and 19 bases separated the two germline ends. The CDR3 bases are TGCGCCAGCAGCCAAGAGGCCCTGCGGGGAAAAACTAGCACAGATACGCAGTATTTT. Its translation: CASSQEALRGKTSTDTQYF.

This chain connects TRBV27 to TRBJ2-5; D might be TRBD2 (5 bases). Looked up from germline, CDR1 is MNHEY and CDR2 is SMNVEV (reference sequence). This CDR3 spans 17 amino acids. V lost 3 bases and J lost 1, with 18 bases in between. The CDR3 loop is CASSFLRVEGSQETQYF. The DNA for the CDR3 is TGTGCCAGCAGTTTTTTGCGGGTCGAAGGGAGCCAAGAGACCCAGTACTTC.

This clonotype occurred many times. The genes are TRBV19 and TRBJ2-3; D call uncertain. This CDR3 spans 15 amino acids. Germline V CDR1 and CDR2: LNHDA, SQIVND (reference sequence). Trimming took off 2 bases at V and 2 bases at J, with 11 bases between the two ends. The CDR3 loop is CASSISESVTDTQYF. The CDR3 bases are TGTGCCAGTAGTATAAGTGAGTCAGTCACAGATACGCAGTATTTT.

This clonotype was counted many times. This rearrangement joins TRBV19 to TRBJ2-7; tentative D call: TRBD1 (7 bases). From germline, CDR1 is LNHDA and CDR2 SQIVND (reference sequence). CDR3 length equals 15 residues. V lost 3 bases and J lost 0, with 12 bases in between. The CDR3: CASSIGGGSSYEQYF. In nucleotides, the CDR3 is TGTGCCAGTAGTATTGGAGGGGGCAGCTCCTACGAGCAGTACTTC.

Ten or more counts support this clonotype. The chain employs TRBV15 and TRBJ1-1; TRBD1 might be the D (6 bases). The length of the CDR3 is 13 residues. Between the trimmed V and J ends, which lost 6 bases and 7 bases, there was a span of 15 bases. In germline, CDR1 is LNHNV, CDR2 YYDKDF (reference sequence). The CDR3 is CATRPPGVGEAFF. CDR3 nucleotides: TGTGCCACCAGGCCACCAGGGGTTGGTGAAGCTTTCTTT.

This clonotype was seen ten or more times. CDR3: CSAMNHGLLNTEAFF. CDR3 coding DNA: TGCAGTGCTATGAACCACGGGCTCCTCAACACTGAAGCTTTCTTT. This chain links TRBV20-1 with TRBJ1-1; D ambiguous. V lost 4 bases, J lost 2 bases, and 17 bases lay in between. Looked up from germline, CDR1 is DFQATT and CDR2 is SNEGSKA (reference sequence). The CDR3 covers 15 residues.

At least ten counts were recorded for this clonotype. The chain couples TRBV6-1 to TRBJ1-3, with D possibly matching TRBD1 (6 bases). Germline lookup yields CDR1 MNHNS and CDR2 SASEGT. The CDR3 totals 14 residues. V lost 2 bases and J lost 4, with 9 bases in between. The CDR3 loop reads CASSEWTAGNTIYF. The CDR3 DNA follows: TGTGCCAGCAGTGAATGGACAGCCGGAAACACCATATATTTT.